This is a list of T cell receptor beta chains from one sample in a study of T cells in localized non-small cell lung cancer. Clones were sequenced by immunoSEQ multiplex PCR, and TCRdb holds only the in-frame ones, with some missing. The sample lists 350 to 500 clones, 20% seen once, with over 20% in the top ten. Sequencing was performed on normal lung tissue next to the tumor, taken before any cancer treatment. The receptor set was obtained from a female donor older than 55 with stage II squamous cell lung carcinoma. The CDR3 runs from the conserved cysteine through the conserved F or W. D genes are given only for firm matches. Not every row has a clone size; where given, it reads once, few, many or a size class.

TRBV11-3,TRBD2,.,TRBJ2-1,TGTGCCAGCAGCAATAGCGGGGGGGCCGCGAATGAGCAGTTCTTC,CASSNSGGAANEQFF
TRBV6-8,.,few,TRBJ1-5,TGTGCCAGCAGTGACTTCTTGGGGGCCGGGCAGCCCCAGCATTTT,CASSDFLGAGQPQHF
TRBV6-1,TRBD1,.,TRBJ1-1,TGTGCCAGCAGTGAAGCGCGACAGGGCCTAGAGAACACTGAAGCTTTCTTT,CASSEARQGLENTEAFF
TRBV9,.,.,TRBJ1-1,TGTGCCGGCCAAGACTGGGGCACTGAAGCTTTCTTT,CAGQDWGTEAFF
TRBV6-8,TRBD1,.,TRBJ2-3,TGTGCCAGCAGTTCCGCAGGGGGCTTTTTAGATACGCAGTATTTT,CASSSAGGFLDTQYF
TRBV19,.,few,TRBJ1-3,TGTGCCAGTAGTACGCTGGGAATGGGAAACACCATATATTTT,CASSTLGMGNTIYF
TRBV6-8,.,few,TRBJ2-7,TGTGCCAGTTTCGCGTCAGGGGCTCCCTACGAGCAGTACTTC,CASFASGAPYEQYF
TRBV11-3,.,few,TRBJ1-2,TGTGCCAGCAGCATCGGGACCGACCTTTCAAACTATGGCTACACCTTC,CASSIGTDLSNYGYTF
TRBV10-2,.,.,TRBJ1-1,TGCGCCAGCAATAGGGCCTCGAACACTGAAGCTTTCTTT,CASNRASNTEAFF
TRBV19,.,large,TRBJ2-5,TGTGCCAGTAGTACCGCGGCCCAAGAGACCCAGTACTTC,CASSTAAQETQYF
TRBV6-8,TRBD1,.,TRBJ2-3,TGTGCCAGCAGTTACAGGACAGGGGGGGGAGATACGCAGTATTTT,CASSYRTGGGDTQYF
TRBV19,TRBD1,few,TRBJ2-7,TGTGCCAGTAGTATTCGACAGGGCTCCTCCTACGAGCAGTACTTC,CASSIRQGSSYEQYF
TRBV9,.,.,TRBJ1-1,TGTGCCAGCAGCTTACTCGGGACTGAAGCTTTCTTT,CASSLLGTEAFF
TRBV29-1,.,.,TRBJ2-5,TGCAGCGTTGAACGGCAGACCCAAGAGACCCAGTACTTC,CSVERQTQETQYF
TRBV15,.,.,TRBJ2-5,TGTGCCACCAGCAAAACCCGGGACACGCACCAAGAGACCCAGTACTTC,CATSKTRDTHQETQYF
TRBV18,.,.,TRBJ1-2,TGTGCCAGCTCACCCACAGGCCAGGATTATGGCTACACCTTC,CASSPTGQDYGYTF
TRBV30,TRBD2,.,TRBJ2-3,TGTGCCTGGAGTAAAAGCGGGGGGGCCGATACGCAGTATTTT,CAWSKSGGADTQYF
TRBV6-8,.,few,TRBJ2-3,TGTGCCAGCAGCCGACTTGGGTACACAGATACGCAGTATTTT,CASSRLGYTDTQYF
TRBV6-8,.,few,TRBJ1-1,TGTGCCAGCAGTTACTATCGAAAGGGCACTGAAGCTTTCTTT,CASSYYRKGTEAFF
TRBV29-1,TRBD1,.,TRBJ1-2,TGCAGCGTGGACAGGGGAGACTATGGCTACACCTTC,CSVDRGDYGYTF
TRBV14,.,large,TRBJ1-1,TGTGCCAGCAGCCTCAGTGACGCGGCTGAAGCTTTCTTT,CASSLSDAAEAFF
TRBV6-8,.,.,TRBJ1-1,.,CASSFGAGNTEAFF
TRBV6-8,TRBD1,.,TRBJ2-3,TGTGCCAGCAGTTACGCCGGGACAGGGGGAACAGATACGCAGTATTTT,CASSYAGTGGTDTQYF